The sample holds one count of the clone carrying this TCR beta chain. These data come from a study of blood T cell repertoires in COVID-19. Overall study context: Spain, Italy and the United States supplied samples that represented acute and convalescent COVID-19. T cells, B-cell-depleted T cells, or PBMCs provided the cDNA or gDNA that served as material.

Methods used by the authors: Estimation of nucleated cell counts relied on the amplification of reference gene primers. Sequencing was performed with immunoSEQ multiplex PCR; in TCRdb, only in-frame clones are kept and a portion is missing. Clone size and V and J calls were adopted from that table, with D and trimming inferred from the DNA. The table includes approximately 170,000 clones, roughly 87% detected once. Germline V gene sequence: CDR1 SGHVS, CDR2 FQNEAQ. The ends lost 3 bases at V and 1 base at J; junction bases unmatched: 6. This CDR3 contains 18 residues. The source is a man younger than 30 who had recovered from COVID-19. Sequencing was carried out using peripheral blood. The chain is built from TRBV7-8 and TRBJ2-2; the match to TRBD2 covers 12 bases. The CDR3 is CASSFLLAGGLNTGELFF. CDR3 bases: TGTGCCAGCAGCTTCCTACTAGCGGGAGGACTGAACACCGGGGAGCTGTTTTTT.